Below, 18 T cell receptor beta chains from the same sample are listed, as sequenced in a study of blood T cell repertoires in COVID-19. The assay was immunoSEQ multiplex PCR, and TCRdb's table has in-frame clones only and misses some. This table holds roughly 70,000 clones, around nine tenths found once. Source material: peripheral blood. The receptor set was obtained from a man in his sixties with acute or convalescent COVID-19.

The rearrangement links TRBV5-1 to TRBJ1-1; D unresolved. CDR1 SGHRS and CDR2 YFSETQ come from the germline V gene. The length of the CDR3 is 13 residues. V lost 7 bases, J lost 3 bases, and 13 bases lay in between. The chain's CDR3 is CASRGSSDTEAFF. The CDR3, as DNA: TGCGCCAGCCGAGGTTCGAGCGACACTGAAGCTTTCTTT.

This sequence joins TRBV7-3 and TRBJ2-1, with D maybe TRBD2 (7 bases). The CDR3 is 17 residues long. CDR1 and CDR2 from the germline V gene are SGHTA and FQGTGA. V gave up 1 base and J gave up 4 bases, with 17 bases separating them. DNA of the CDR3: TGTGCCAGCAGCTTAAGCGTCGGGGGGCGTGTTTACAATGAGCAGTTCTTC. It codes for CASSLSVGGRVYNEQFF.

This chain joins TRBV5-8 and TRBJ1-5, with 7 nucleotides matching TRBD1. CDR3 length: 15 amino acids. Germline V gives CDR1 SGHTS, CDR2 YDEGEE. V dropped 4 bases and J dropped 6; count of bases not matched to a gene: 10. The CDR3 spells CASSDPDRKVQPQHF. CDR3 coding DNA: TGTGCCAGCAGCGACCCGGACAGGAAGGTTCAGCCCCAGCATTTT.

This clone was counted a single time. The gene calls are TRBV10-3 and TRBJ1-6, with a weak D call TRBD1 (5 bases). The CDR3 is 19 residues long. Trimming pared 1 base from V and 0 bases from J, leaving 16 bases between. Germline V gene sequence: CDR1 ENHRY, CDR2 SYGVKD. Written as DNA, the CDR3 is TGTGCCATCAGTGAGTTTCCCTCGGGGGTCATCTCCTATAATTCACCCCTCCACTTT. Residues: CAISEFPSGVISYNSPLHF.

The gene calls are TRBV6-2 or TRBV6-3 and TRBJ2-3, with 8 bases matching TRBD2. The CDR3 has 15 amino acids. After removal of 5 bases from V and 0 bases from J, the junction contained 4 bases not matched to a gene. CDR1 and CDR2 (germline): MNHEY, SVGEGT. CDR3 bases: TGTGCCAGCAGTGCCCGGGGGGGGAGCACAGATACGCAGTATTTT. Its translation is CASSARGGSTDTQYF.

This clone occurred once. V is TRBV29-1 and J is TRBJ1-1; D gene ambiguous. CDR3 length: 13 amino acids. From germline, CDR1 is SQVTM and CDR2 ANQGSEA. Trimming cost V 4 bases and J 1 base, with 10 bases left between them. Written as DNA, the CDR3 is TGCAGCGTTGGGCCGGGTTCGAACACTGAAGCTTTCTTT. It codes for CSVGPGSNTEAFF. Full variable domain (outside the CDR3, taken from reference TRBV29-1 and TRBJ1-1): SAVISQKPSRDICQRGTSLTIQCQVDSQVTMMFWYRQQPGQSLTLIATANQGSEATYESGFVIDKFPISRPNLTFSTLTVSNMSPEDSSIYLCSVGPGSNTEAFFGQGTRLTVV.

The chain recombines TRBV11-3 with TRBJ2-2; TRBD1 matches at 8 bases. Germline values: CDR1 SGHNT, CDR2 YENEEA. V was pared by 5 bases and J by 1 base, with 3 bases of the junction left unmatched. The CDR3 is 15 amino acids. This CDR3 reads CASSLGTGNTGELFF. CDR3 sequence (DNA): TGTGCCAGCAGCCTTGGGACAGGGAACACCGGGGAGCTGTTTTTT.

This rearrangement joins TRBV18 to TRBJ2-7, with D possibly being TRBD2 (5 bases). V was cut by 6 bases and J by 3 bases, with 9 bases left in between. Germline V gives CDR1 KGHSH, CDR2 LQKENI. The CDR3 is 12 residues long. The CDR3 protein is CASSSGNYEQYF. CDR3 sequence (DNA): TGTGCCAGCTCTTCCGGGAACTACGAGCAGTACTTC.

This chain joins TRBV5-1 and TRBJ1-6; the D gene is possibly TRBD1 (6 bases). Trimming left V 1 base short and J 10 bases short, with 12 bases between. Germline V gene data show CDR1 as SGHRS and CDR2 as YFSETQ. This CDR3 contains 14 residues. CDR3: CASSLSQGSSPLHF. For the CDR3, the DNA is TGCGCCAGCAGCTTGTCACAGGGTAGCTCACCCCTCCACTTT.

This chain links TRBV29-1 with TRBJ2-1; 10 bases fit TRBD1. In germline, CDR1 is SQVTM, CDR2 ANQGSEA. The CDR3 sequence is 14 residues long. Germline trimming cut 7 bases from V and 7 bases from J; bases unmatched to any gene: 10. The DNA of the CDR3 is TGCAGCGCTACACTGGACAGGGGGAAAAATGAGCAGTTCTTC. It codes for CSATLDRGKNEQFF.

In nucleotides, the CDR3 is TGTGCCAGCAGGGGACAGGGATCAGCCGGGGAGCTGTTTTTT. Its protein product is CASRGQGSAGELFF. The rearrangement links TRBV6-5 to TRBJ2-2; the match to TRBD1 covers 9 bases. V gave up 6 bases and J gave up 6 bases; unmatched junction bases: 5. This CDR3 has 14 amino acids. The germline CDR1 and CDR2 sequences are MNHEY and SVGAGI.

The chain couples TRBV9 to TRBJ2-3, with a weak D call TRBD2 (7 bases). V was clipped by 2 bases and J by 4 bases, with 14 bases between them. The CDR3 loop spans 15 amino acids. The V gene's germline CDR1 is SGDLS and CDR2 YYNGEE. The CDR3 nucleotides are TGTGCCAGCAGCGTCAGGGGAGGGTCCCCAGATACGCAGTATTTT. It is translated as CASSVRGGSPDTQYF. Full variable domain (outside the CDR3, taken from reference TRBV9 and TRBJ2-3): DSGVTQTPKHLITATGQRVTLRCSPRSGDLSVYWYQQSLDQGLQFLIQYYNGEERAKGNILERFSAQQFPDLHSELNLSSLELGDSALYFCASSVRGGSPDTQYFGPGTRLTVL.

V and J are TRBV7-9 and TRBJ2-7; TRBD1 matches at 9 bases. Per the germline V gene, CDR1 is SEHNR and CDR2 is FQNEAQ (reference sequence). Germline trimming cut 4 bases from V and 13 bases from J; bases unmatched to any gene: 14. The CDR3 consists of 14 residues. DNA for the CDR3: TGTGCCAGCAGCTGGCCGGGACAGGGTTTCATAGTTTACTTC. It codes for CASSWPGQGFIVYF. Looking up the rest from reference TRBV7-9 and TRBJ2-7 gives the full variable domain: DTGVSQNPRHKITKRGQNVTFRCDPISEHNRLYWYRQTLGQGPEFLTYFQNEAQLEKSRLLSDRFSAERPKGSFSTLEIQRTEQGDSAMYLCASSWPGQGFIVYFGPGTRLTVT.

CDR3 protein: CASSFTLAGGSYNEQFF. The CDR3 DNA reads as TGTGCCAGCAGCTTTACGCTAGCGGGGGGGTCCTACAATGAGCAGTTCTTC. V and J are TRBV5-4 and TRBJ2-1; 12 bases are shared with TRBD2. Germline trimming cut 2 bases from V and 1 base from J; bases unmatched to any gene: 4. CDR3 size: 17 residues. Germline V lookup: CDR1 SGHNT, CDR2 YYREEE (reference sequence).

The chain links TRBV10-3 to TRBJ2-1, with D uncertain. Germline CDR1 is ENHRY and CDR2 is SYGVKD. V gave up 2 bases and J gave up 0 bases, with 8 bases separating them. The CDR3 sequence is 15 residues long. CDR3 bases: TGTGCCATCAGTGAGAGTGGCGGCTCCTACAATGAGCAGTTCTTC. The encoded protein is CAISESGGSYNEQFF.

This chain uses TRBV3-1 (or the pseudogene TRBV3-2) with TRBJ2-7; 10 bases line up with TRBD1. V shed 4 bases and J 6 bases; nucleotides not matched to a gene: 9. The germline CDR1 and CDR2 sequences are LGHDT and YNNKEL (reference sequence). This CDR3 contains 15 residues. CDR3 sequence (DNA): TGTGCCAGCAGCCCCGCCGACAGGGGGCAACGCGAGCAGTACTTC. Protein: CASSPADRGQREQYF.

The chain has TRBV6-6 and TRBJ2-3; D unclear. Germline-derived CDR1 and CDR2 are MNHNY and SVGAGI (reference sequence). The V end was cut by 5 bases, the J end by 2 bases, with 8 bases between. This CDR3 spans 13 amino acids. The CDR3 reads CASSPRFTDTQYF. The CDR3 DNA reads TGTGCCAGCAGTCCTAGATTCACAGATACGCAGTATTTT.

This clone was seen a handful of times. The chain combines TRBV7-9 with TRBJ1-2, with D perhaps matching TRBD1 (6 bases). Germline lookup yields CDR1 SEHNR and CDR2 FQNEAQ (reference sequence). V lost 4 bases, J lost 4 bases, and 13 bases lay in between. This CDR3 contains 14 residues. Here the CDR3 DNA reads TGTGCCAGCAGCTCCCGCCTGGACAGCTATGGCTACACCTTC. It translates to CASSSRLDSYGYTF.